The rows below give T cell receptor beta chains drawn from one sample of a study of CD8+CD57+ T cells in acquired aplastic anemia. TCRdb independently ran MiXCR on the reads; one entry per CDR3 protein. The sample holds about half a million distinct CDR3 sequences; under 40% are singletons and the top ten take less than 1%. The sequenced sample consisted of sorted CD4+, CD8+, or CD8+CD57+ T cells (not recorded which) from PBMCs. These receptors originate from a human donor with aplastic anemia. CDR3s include the opening cysteine and the closing phenylalanine or tryptophan. D genes are given only for firm matches. The size of a clone is reported for some rows only, either as once, few or many, or as a class for expanded clones.

v_gene	d_gene	abundance	j_gene	CDR3nt	CDR3aa
TRBV9	TRBD2	many	TRBJ2-3	TGTGCCAGCAGCGTAGTCAGCGGGAGTGGAGATACGCAGTATTTT	CASSVVSGSGDTQYF
TRBV7-2	TRBD1	many	TRBJ1-6	TGTGCCAGCAGCTTAGGAGGGGGCAATAATTCACCCCTCCACTTT	CASSLGGGNNSPLHF
TRBV6-5	NA	few	TRBJ2-7	TGTGCCAGCAGTTACCAGCGAACTATAGCCCACGAGCAGTACTTC	CASSYQRTIAHEQYF
TRBV12-3/TRBV12-4	NA	few	TRBJ2-7	TGTGCCAGCAGTTTTACGGATAGCTCCTACGAGCAGTACTTC	CASSFTDSSYEQYF
TRBV19	NA	NA	TRBJ1-1	TGTGCCAGTAGTATGAATAGAGGGACTGAAGCTTTCTTT	CASSMNRGTEAFF
TRBV27	NA	few	TRBJ2-2	TGTGCCAGCAGTTTGTACGGCGGGGAGCTGTTTTTT	CASSLYGGELFF
TRBV29-1	TRBD1	many	TRBJ1-3	TGCAGCGCGGGACAGAACTCTGGAAACACCATATATTTT	CSAGQNSGNTIYF
TRBV6-1	TRBD1	NA	TRBJ1-2	TGTGCCAGCAGCCTACAGGGGGCTGTAGGCTACACCTTC	CASSLQGAVGYTF
TRBV12-3/TRBV12-4	TRBD1	NA	TRBJ1-3	TGTGCCAGCAGCCCGGACAGGGAGGGAGGAAACACCATATATTTT	CASSPDREGGNTIYF
TRBV9	NA	many	TRBJ1-2	TGTGCCAGCAGCGTTATAAGAGGTGGCTACACCTTC	CASSVIRGGYTF
TRBV14	TRBD1	NA	TRBJ1-2	TGTGCCAGCAGCGGACAGGGGATCCTCTACACCTTC	CASSGQGILYTF
TRBV5-1	NA	NA	TRBJ2-4	TGCGCCAGCAGCCCGGGTGAAGCCAAAAACATTCAGTACTTC	CASSPGEAKNIQYF
TRBV29-1	NA	once	TRBJ1-2	TGCAGCGTTGGTAACAGTCCAGCTCTTGACTATGGCTACACCTTC	CSVGNSPALDYGYTF
TRBV20-1	TRBD1	many	TRBJ2-7	TGCAGTGCAAACCGGCAGGGGGCCTACGAGCAGTACTTC	CSANRQGAYEQYF
TRBV7-9	NA	few	TRBJ1-4	TGTGCCAGCAGCTCATGGACGGGAGAAAAACTGTTTTTT	CASSSWTGEKLFF
TRBV25-1	TRBD2	NA	TRBJ2-7	TGTGCCAGCAGCTTAGAGGGCGGGGGGGCGCCCTACGAGCAGTACTTC	CASSLEGGGAPYEQYF
TRBV4-2	NA	few	TRBJ1-4	TGTGCCAGCAGCCAAGATGAACGGACTAATGAAAAACTGTTTTTT	CASSQDERTNEKLFF
TRBV2	TRBD1	many	TRBJ1-4	TGTGCCAGTGGGGGGGGAGACAGGGGTGGCGAAAAACTGTTTTTT	CASGGGDRGGEKLFF
TRBV10-3	NA	many	TRBJ2-7	TGTGCCATCAGTGAGGGAATTGGGGAGCAGTACTTC	CAISEGIGEQYF
TRBV29-1	NA	many	TRBJ2-3	TGCAGCGTTGCCCAAGGCGGACCGCGAGCAGATACGCAGTATTTT	CSVAQGGPRADTQYF
TRBV9	NA	few	TRBJ2-5	TGTGCCAGCAGCCAAGATAAGGGGAGACGGGACGAGACCCAGTACTTC	CASSQDKGRRDETQYF
TRBV19	TRBD1	many	TRBJ1-5	TGTGCCAGTACCCTGGACAGGGGGCAGAATCAGCCCCAGCATTTT	CASTLDRGQNQPQHF
TRBV2	TRBD1	few	TRBJ2-5	TGTGCCAGAAAGGACAGGGGAGAGACCCAGTACTTC	CARKDRGETQYF
TRBV10-3	NA	NA	TRBJ1-2	TGTGCCAGCGTTTCCCTCGGCGGGAGTAACTATGGCTACACCTTC	CASVSLGGSNYGYTF
TRBV19	NA	many	TRBJ2-7	TGTGCCAGTAGTATAGAGGCAGGGAGCTCCTACGAGCAGTACTTC	CASSIEAGSSYEQYF
TRBV30	NA	once	TRBJ1-2	TGTGCCTGGAGCTTAAGAACCCAGGCAGGGATCTATGGCTACACCTTC	CAWSLRTQAGIYGYTF
TRBV10-3	TRBD1	many	TRBJ1-3	TGTGCCATCAGAGACGGACAGGGGGCTTTTGGAAACACCATATATTTT	CAIRDGQGAFGNTIYF
TRBV6-1	TRBD1	NA	TRBJ1-5	TGTGCCAGCAGGACTGTCACAGGGGTTTTCGATCAGCCCCAGCATTTT	CASRTVTGVFDQPQHF
TRBV15	NA	many	TRBJ2-3	TGTGCCACCAGCAGAGATCTCGAGGCAAGCACAGATACGCAGTATTTT	CATSRDLEASTDTQYF